The T cell receptor beta chain described here comes from a study of control samples from healthy donors and cancer patients. Germline V gene data show CDR1 as WSHSY and CDR2 as SAAADI. V dropped 6 bases and J dropped 10 bases, with 18 bases sitting between them. There are 13 residues in the CDR3. Assay: immunoSEQ multiplex PCR; the TCRdb copy retains only in-frame clones and omits some. The profile shows about 160,000 clones, over 85% of them singletons. The chain has TRBV10-2 and TRBJ1-1; D is unclear. The clonotype comes from a man in his late teens or twenties in good health. Sequenced: blood. CDR3 region: CASSQGPDRGAFF. In nucleotides, the CDR3 is TGCGCCAGCAGCCAAGGTCCCGACCGGGGAGCTTTCTTT.